The 24 T cell receptor beta chains reported below all come from one sample, sequenced in a study of technical replicates of blood from a few donors. Generated by immunoSEQ multiplex PCR, the TCRdb table keeps only in-frame clones and is missing some. Of 74,000 or so clones listed, 90% to 95% are singletons. Sequences were obtained from T cells isolated from PBMCs. These receptors all come from a human donor in good health.

The genes are TRBV25-1 and TRBJ2-4; a weak D match, TRBD2 (5 bases). The germline V gene encodes CDR1 MGHDK and CDR2 SYGVNS. V was trimmed by 1 base and J by 5 bases, leaving 9 bases between them. The CDR3 has 14 amino acids. The CDR3 sequence: CASSESGVQNIQYF. The DNA of the CDR3 is TGTGCCAGCAGTGAATCCGGGGTCCAAAACATTCAGTACTTC.

The V gene is TRBV4-1, the J gene TRBJ1-1; perhaps TRBD1 as D (6 bases). Trimming removed 4 bases at V and 5 bases at J, with 11 bases between. From germline, CDR1 is MGHRA and CDR2 YSYEKL. The CDR3 totals 13 residues. The chain's CDR3 is CASSLTGFTEAFF. DNA for the CDR3: TGCGCCAGCAGCCTTACAGGGTTTACTGAAGCTTTCTTT.

J is TRBJ1-4 and V is TRBV7-8; 10 bases agree with TRBD1. Per germline, CDR1 SGHVS and CDR2 FQNEAQ. There are 15 residues in the CDR3. V trimming: 1 base; J trimming: 8 bases; junction bases outside the gene matches: 4. CDR3 bases: TGTGCCAGCAGCTTAGTATGGACAGGGGGGGAAAAACTGTTTTTT. This translates into CASSLVWTGGEKLFF.

The chain couples TRBV30 to TRBJ2-3; 9 bases are shared with TRBD2. The CDR3 has 13 residues. The germline CDR1 and CDR2 sequences are GTSNPN and SVGIG (reference sequence). CDR3 region: CASVAGGTDTQYF. The CDR3 bases are TGTGCTTCCGTAGCGGGAGGCACAGATACGCAGTATTTT.

The chain carries TRBV9 and TRBJ1-1, with TRBD1 as a possible D gene (5 bases). V lost 4 bases, J lost 2 bases, and 12 bases lay in between. The germline V gene encodes CDR1 SGDLS and CDR2 YYNGEE. This CDR3 spans 14 amino acids. As DNA, the CDR3 is TGTGCCAGCAGCATCCGACAGAGCAACACTGAAGCTTTCTTT. Amino acids: CASSIRQSNTEAFF.

V is TRBV6-5 and J is TRBJ2-1, with 10 bases that match TRBD1. This CDR3 has 15 amino acids. V was clipped by 6 bases and J by 2 bases; unmatched bases: 4. CDR1 and CDR2 (germline): MNHEY, SVGAGI. CDR3 sequence: CASSPGQGTYNEQFF. The CDR3 DNA sequence: TGTGCCAGCAGCCCGGGACAGGGGACCTACAATGAGCAGTTCTTC.

This chain uses TRBV2 with TRBJ1-2; a weak D match, TRBD1 (6 bases). V lost 9 bases to trimming and J lost 2 bases, with 16 bases between them. The CDR3 has 14 amino acids. From germline, CDR1 is SNHLY and CDR2 FYNNEI. CDR3 nucleotide sequence: TGTGCCAGTGCCACAGGGATCCTCAACTATGGCTACACCTTC. It translates to CASATGILNYGYTF.

This chain connects TRBV30 to TRBJ2-3; no definite D call. Trimming shortened V by 3 bases and J by 8 bases, and 15 bases separated the two germline ends. Germline assignment: CDR1 GTSNPN and CDR2 SVGIG (reference sequence). The CDR3 contains 13 residues. The DNA for the CDR3 is TGTGCCTGGAGGGCTAGTTATGCTGCTACGCAGTATTTT. This codes for CAWRASYAATQYF.

The chain joins TRBV7-8 to TRBJ2-1; D possibly corresponds to TRBD1 (6 bases). This CDR3 has 13 residues. The germline V gene has CDR1 SGHVS and CDR2 FQNEAQ. Trimming took off 6 bases at V and 10 bases at J, with 16 bases between the two ends. CDR3 bases: TGTGCCAGCAGTAACATTATGAGGGGGGAGCAGTTCTTC. As protein: CASSNIMRGEQFF.

The rearrangement links TRBV19 to TRBJ2-7, with D maybe TRBD2 (5 bases). Trimming shortened V by 1 base and J by 6 bases, and 10 bases separated the two germline ends. CDR3 length: 13 residues. The germline V gene has CDR1 LNHDA and CDR2 SQIVND (reference sequence). The CDR3 DNA follows: TGTGCCAGTAGTATAGTTCTAGCCAGCGAGCAGTACTTC. This codes for CASSIVLASEQYF.

The chain carries TRBV30 and TRBJ1-1, with D tentatively TRBD1 (5 bases). V was pared by 2 bases and J by 7 bases, with 14 bases between. This CDR3 comprises 13 residues. Germline V gene data show CDR1 as GTSNPN and CDR2 as SVGIG (reference sequence). CDR3: CAWSPGPPDEAFF. The CDR3, as DNA: TGTGCCTGGAGTCCAGGGCCCCCCGATGAAGCTTTCTTT.

The genes are TRBV2 and TRBJ2-6; D is possibly TRBD1 (6 bases). CDR3 length: 15 residues. From germline, CDR1 is SNHLY and CDR2 FYNNEI. V lost 6 bases to trimming and J lost 0 bases, with 9 bases between them. The CDR3 sequence: CASSADSSGANVLTF. CDR3 nucleotide sequence: TGTGCCAGCAGCGCGGACAGCTCTGGGGCCAACGTCCTGACTTTC.

V gene TRBV6-5 combines with J gene TRBJ2-2; TRBD1 aligns across 8 bases. CDR1 and CDR2 from the germline V gene are MNHEY and SVGAGI. V trimming: 3 bases; J trimming: 6 bases; junction bases outside the gene matches: 6. This CDR3 spans 15 amino acids. CDR3 sequence reads: CASSYDDRGPGELFF. DNA for the CDR3: TGTGCCAGCAGTTATGATGACAGGGGCCCCGGGGAGCTGTTTTTT.

For the CDR3, the DNA is TGTGCCAGCAGCACGAAGATTCTAGCGGCAAGCTCCTACAATGAGCAGTTCTTC. Its translation: CASSTKILAASSYNEQFF. This rearrangement joins TRBV13 to TRBJ2-1; 7 nucleotides line up with TRBD2. Germline assignment: CDR1 PRHDT and CDR2 FYEKMQ (reference sequence). V trimming: 5 bases; J trimming: 0 bases; junction bases outside the gene matches: 13. This CDR3 has 18 residues.

The rearrangement joins TRBV9 to TRBJ1-2, with a possible D match to TRBD1 (5 bases). CDR3 length: 17 amino acids. CDR1 SGDLS and CDR2 YYNGEE come from the germline V gene. V lost 3 bases, J lost 5 bases, and 23 bases lay in between. CDR3 sequence (DNA): TGTGCCAGCAGCGGAGTCCCGACAGAAGCGAATAGTTATGGCTACACCTTC. Translated: CASSGVPTEANSYGYTF.

V is TRBV6-5 and J is TRBJ2-2; the D gene is possibly TRBD2 (7 bases). In germline, CDR1 is MNHEY, CDR2 SVGAGI. V lost 7 bases and J lost 6, with 12 bases in between. This CDR3 comprises 13 residues. CDR3 in DNA: TGTGCCAGCACTAAGGGGGGGGCCGGGGAGCTGTTTTTT. This gives the protein CASTKGGAGELFF.

CDR3: CASSHGQEYYGYTF. CDR3 DNA: TGCGCCAGCAGCCATGGACAGGAGTACTATGGCTACACCTTC. V and J are TRBV5-1 and TRBJ1-2; 7 bases line up with TRBD1. There are 14 residues in the CDR3. The V and J ends lost 4 bases and 3 bases, in that order; junction bases with no gene match: 6. The germline CDR1 and CDR2 sequences are SGHRS and YFSETQ.

The chain has TRBV18 and TRBJ1-2; 7 bases map to TRBD1. The CDR3 spans 16 residues. Germline V gives CDR1 KGHSH, CDR2 LQKENI. The V gene end was trimmed by 3 bases and the J gene end by 8 bases; junction bases not matched to a gene: 15. The CDR3, as DNA: TGTGCCAGCTCACCCCCCCCCGGGACAGCCTCGTTAGGCTACACCTTC. Protein product: CASSPPPGTASLGYTF.

The genes are TRBV4-1 and TRBJ2-3, with 15 nucleotides matching TRBD2. The CDR3 has 17 residues. V dropped 2 bases and J dropped 6; count of bases not matched to a gene: 6. Germline CDR1 and CDR2: MGHRA and YSYEKL. Here the CDR3 reads CASSQLGLAGGMDTQYF. DNA for the CDR3: TGCGCCAGCAGCCAACTGGGACTAGCGGGAGGAATGGATACGCAGTATTTT.

This sequence joins TRBV10-2 and TRBJ2-3; 9 nucleotides agree with TRBD2. Germline CDR1 reads WSHSY; CDR2 reads SAAADI. This CDR3 is 16 amino acids long. Trimming removed 8 bases from V and 3 bases from J; junction bases left unmatched: 12. The CDR3 sequence is CASSAGGPLSTDTQYF. CDR3 DNA sequence: TGCGCCAGCTCGGCGGGAGGGCCATTATCGACAGATACGCAGTATTTT.

The chain is built from TRBV5-1 and TRBJ1-1; 10 bases are shared with TRBD1. Germline V gene lookup returns CDR1 SGHRS and CDR2 YFSETQ. V lost 2 bases and J lost 8; bases outside the gene matches: 6. This CDR3 comprises 14 residues. CDR3 bases: TGCGCCAGCAGCTTTAGACAGGGGGCGCGGGAAGCTTTCTTT. Amino acid sequence: CASSFRQGAREAFF. Full variable domain (outside the CDR3, taken from reference TRBV5-1 and TRBJ1-1): KAGVTQTPRYLIKTRGQQVTLSCSPISGHRSVSWYQQTPGQGLQFLFEYFSETQRNKGNFPGRFSGRQFSNSRSEMNVSTLELGDSALYLCASSFRQGAREAFFGQGTRLTVV.

V usage is TRBV9 and J usage is TRBJ2-5, with no clear D. The CDR3 is 13 residues long. V gave up 0 bases and J gave up 2 bases, with 5 bases separating them. CDR1 is SGDLS and CDR2 is YYNGEE in the germline V gene. The CDR3 here is CASSVAYQETQYF. CDR3 nucleotide sequence: TGTGCCAGCAGCGTAGCGTATCAAGAGACCCAGTACTTC.

This chain connects TRBV19 to TRBJ2-1, with D unresolved. Per the germline V gene, CDR1 is LNHDA and CDR2 is SQIVND (reference sequence). This CDR3 is 15 amino acids long. V was clipped by 7 bases and J by 3 bases, with 16 bases between them. The CDR3 here is CASTNTLLIYNEQFF. The CDR3 nucleotides read TGTGCCAGTACGAATACCCTACTCATCTACAATGAGCAGTTCTTC.

This clone came up once. This chain connects TRBV4-3 to TRBJ2-7; D gene ambiguous. The germline V gene has CDR1 LGHNA and CDR2 YSLEER. The CDR3 runs to 13 residues. The V and J ends lost 1 base and 4 bases respectively, with 8 bases between them. The CDR3 nucleotides read TGCGCCAGCAGCCAAGCCCTCCTGTACGAGCAGTACTTC. Protein sequence: CASSQALLYEQYF.